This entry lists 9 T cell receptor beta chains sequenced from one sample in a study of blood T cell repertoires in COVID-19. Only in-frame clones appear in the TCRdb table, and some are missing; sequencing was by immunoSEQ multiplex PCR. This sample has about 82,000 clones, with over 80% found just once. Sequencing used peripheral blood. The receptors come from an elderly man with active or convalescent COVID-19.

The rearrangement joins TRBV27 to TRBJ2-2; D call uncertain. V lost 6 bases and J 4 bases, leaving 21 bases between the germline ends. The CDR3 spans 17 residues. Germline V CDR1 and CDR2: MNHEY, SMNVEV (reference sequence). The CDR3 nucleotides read TGTGCCAGCAGCCAATGGAAAGACACCTCCGGCACCGGGGAGCTGTTTTTT. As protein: CASSQWKDTSGTGELFF.

The CDR3 nucleotides are TGTGCCAGTAGTATTGGAGGGCCGGGAGAGACCCAGTACTTC. It specifies CASSIGGPGETQYF. The chain uses TRBV19 and TRBJ2-5; D perhaps matches TRBD2 (6 bases). The germline CDR1 and CDR2 sequences are LNHDA and SQIVND (reference sequence). The length of the CDR3 is 14 residues. Trimming shortened V by 3 bases and J by 4 bases, and 12 bases separated the two germline ends.

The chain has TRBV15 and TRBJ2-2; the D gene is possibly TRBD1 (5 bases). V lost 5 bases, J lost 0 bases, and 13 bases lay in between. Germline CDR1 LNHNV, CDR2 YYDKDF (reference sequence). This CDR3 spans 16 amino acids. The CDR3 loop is CATSGFRGANTGELFF. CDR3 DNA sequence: TGTGCCACCAGCGGGTTTAGGGGCGCGAACACCGGGGAGCTGTTTTTT.

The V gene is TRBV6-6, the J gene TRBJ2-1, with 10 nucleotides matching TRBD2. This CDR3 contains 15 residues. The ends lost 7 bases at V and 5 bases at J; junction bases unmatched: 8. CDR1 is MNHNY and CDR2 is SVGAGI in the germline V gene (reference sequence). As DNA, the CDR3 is TGTGCCAGCACCGCCAGCGGGAGGGCCGACAATGAGCAGTTCTTC. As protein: CASTASGRADNEQFF.

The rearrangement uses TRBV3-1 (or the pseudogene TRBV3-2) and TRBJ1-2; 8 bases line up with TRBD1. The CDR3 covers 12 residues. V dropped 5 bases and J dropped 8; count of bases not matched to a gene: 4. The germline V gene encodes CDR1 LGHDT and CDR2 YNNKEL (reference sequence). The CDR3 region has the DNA TGTGCCAGCAGCTACTACAGGGGGGGCTACACCTTC. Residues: CASSYYRGGYTF.

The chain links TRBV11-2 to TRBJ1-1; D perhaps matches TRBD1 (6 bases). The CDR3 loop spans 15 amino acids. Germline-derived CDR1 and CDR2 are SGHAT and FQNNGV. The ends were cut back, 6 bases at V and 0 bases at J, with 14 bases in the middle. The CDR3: CASRQWTAMNTEAFF. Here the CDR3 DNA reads TGTGCCAGCAGACAATGGACAGCCATGAACACTGAAGCTTTCTTT.

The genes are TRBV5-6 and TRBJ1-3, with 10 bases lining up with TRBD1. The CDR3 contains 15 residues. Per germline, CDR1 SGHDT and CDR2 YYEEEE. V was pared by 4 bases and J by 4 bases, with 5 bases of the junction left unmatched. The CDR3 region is CASSPGTGVGNTIYF. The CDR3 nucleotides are TGTGCCAGCAGCCCGGGGACAGGGGTCGGAAACACCATATATTTT.

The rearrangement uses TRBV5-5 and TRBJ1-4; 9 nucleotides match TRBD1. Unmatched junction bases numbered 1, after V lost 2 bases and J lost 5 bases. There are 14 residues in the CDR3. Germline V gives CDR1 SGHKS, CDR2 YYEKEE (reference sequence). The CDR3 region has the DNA TGTGCCAGCAGCTTTGGGACAGGGAATGAAAAACTGTTTTTT. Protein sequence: CASSFGTGNEKLFF.

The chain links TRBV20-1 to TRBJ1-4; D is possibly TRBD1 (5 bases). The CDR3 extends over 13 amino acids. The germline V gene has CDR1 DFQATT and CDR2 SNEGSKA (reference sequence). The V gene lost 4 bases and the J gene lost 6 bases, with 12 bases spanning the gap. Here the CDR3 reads CSANDQGDEKLFF. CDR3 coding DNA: TGCAGTGCTAATGACCAGGGCGATGAAAAACTGTTTTTT.